This TCR beta chain is drawn from a study of T cell responses to AZD1222 COVID-19 vaccine. Using immunoSEQ multiplex PCR, the repertoire was profiled, and TCRdb retains in-frame clones only, with some absent. Seen here are approximately 150,000 clones, 90% observed once, and the top ten hold approximately 3%. About this clone: What it binds is unknown.

General study results and limits: Donors skewed white British and female; clonal diversity was possibly underestimated. Reportedly, close to half of spike-specific TCRs are directed against unmutated variant regions. The study found Spike-specific TCR breadth and depth rose after two AZD1222 doses. Among AZD1222 vaccinees, only five to seven were seropositive at baseline.

There are 15 residues in the CDR3. V shed 0 bases and J shed 5 bases, with 16 bases lying between them. CDR1 and CDR2 (germline): GTSNPN, SVGIG (reference sequence). The clonotype comes from an adult in good health. Material: peripheral blood, obtained on day 0 of AZD1222 vaccination. The rearrangement links TRBV30 to TRBJ2-5; D is perhaps TRBD1 (6 bases). Here the CDR3 reads CAWSVIKGVSETQYF. The CDR3 DNA reads TGTGCCTGGAGTGTAATAAAGGGGGTTTCGGAGACCCAGTACTTC.